These T cell receptor beta chains were read from a single sample in a study of regulatory T cells in long-lasting Graves disease. TCRdb redid the calling of the multiplex PCR reads with MiXCR, one entry per CDR3 protein. The repertoire holds approximately 380,000 distinct CDR3 sequences, with less than 25% as singletons. Sequenced here: peripheral blood mononuclear cells (PBMCs), sampled when the disease was refractory, from a patient treated with antithyroid drugs. The origin of the receptors is a female donor with Graves disease. Both conserved end residues are part of each CDR3. A D gene is named only where the DNA matches it firmly. Only some rows state a clone size, as once, few, many or a class for expanded clones.

V,size,J,D,CDR3,DNA
TRBV11-2,NA,TRBJ2-1,TRBD2,CASSKGLAGAYNEQFF,TGTGCCAGCAGCAAAGGACTAGCGGGAGCCTACAATGAGCAGTTCTTC
TRBV7-9,many,TRBJ2-4,TRBD1,CASSLGQGDIIQYF,TGTGCCAGCAGCTTAGGCCAGGGGGATATCATTCAGTACTTC
TRBV6-2/TRBV6-3,few,TRBJ1-1,NA,CASSEDRGFGTEAFF,TGTGCCAGCAGTGAAGATAGAGGGTTTGGGACTGAAGCTTTCTTT
TRBV12-3/TRBV12-4,many,TRBJ1-2,NA,CASSLQVFGYTF,TGTGCCAGCAGTTTACAGGTTTTTGGCTACACCTTC
TRBV29-1,NA,TRBJ2-1,NA,CSVEPAPSSYNEQFF,TGCAGCGTTGAACCGGCGCCGAGCTCCTACAATGAGCAGTTCTTC
TRBV2,many,TRBJ1-2,NA,CASRGGDYGYTF,TGTGCCAGCAGGGGGGGCGACTATGGCTACACCTTC
TRBV18,few,TRBJ2-5,NA,CASTYGRLRGETQYF,TGTGCCAGCACCTACGGAAGGTTAAGAGGAGAGACCCAGTACTTC
TRBV28,many,TRBJ2-7,TRBD2,CASSLTSGKEQYF,TGTGCCAGCAGTTTAACTAGCGGGAAGGAGCAGTACTTC
TRBV28,NA,TRBJ2-1,NA,CASSLMSGRPSSYNEQFF,TGTGCCAGCAGTTTAATGAGCGGTCGCCCTAGCTCCTACAATGAGCAGTTCTTC
TRBV19,many,TRBJ1-4,NA,CASRTSGTSEKLFF,TGTGCCAGTAGGACCTCCGGGACATCAGAAAAACTGTTTTTT
TRBV7-6,few,TRBJ2-5,TRBD2,CASMDLTSGRVGQETQYF,TGTGCCAGCATGGACCTGACTAGCGGGAGGGTGGGACAAGAGACCCAGTACTTC
TRBV11-2,few,TRBJ2-7,TRBD2,CASSNLAGGFYEQYF,TGTGCCAGCAGCAACTTAGCGGGAGGGTTCTACGAGCAGTACTTC
TRBV3-1,NA,TRBJ1-1,NA,CASSQTETAGAFF,TGTGCCAGCAGCCAGACCGAAACCGCTGGGGCTTTCTTT
TRBV6-1,few,TRBJ2-4,TRBD1,CASSEGDRVGNIQYF,TGTGCCAGCAGTGAGGGGGACAGGGTCGGAAACATTCAGTACTTC
TRBV7-2,NA,TRBJ2-7,NA,CASSFGSIDYEQYF,TGTGCCAGCAGCTTCGGGAGTATCGATTACGAGCAGTACTTC
TRBV19,few,TRBJ1-2,NA,CASTLGGTGHGYTF,TGTGCCAGTACACTTGGGGGCACGGGGCACGGCTACACCTTC
TRBV25-1,NA,TRBJ2-1,NA,CASSRTAPYNEQFF,TGTGCCAGCAGTAGGACAGCCCCCTACAATGAGCAGTTCTTC
TRBV7-2,many,TRBJ2-7,TRBD2,CASSLALAAYEQYF,TGTGCCAGCAGCTTAGCGCTAGCGGCCTACGAGCAGTACTTC
TRBV20-1,many,TRBJ2-5,TRBD2,CSVSGRAGETQYF,TGCAGTGTGTCCGGGAGGGCCGGGGAGACCCAGTACTTC
TRBV27,NA,TRBJ2-5,NA,CASGGGAGVGSETQYF,TGTGCCAGCGGGGGGGGGGCGGGAGTCGGTTCAGAGACCCAGTACTTC
TRBV20-1,many,TRBJ1-2,NA,CSARGDGYTF,TGCAGTGCTCGGGGGGATGGCTACACCTTC
TRBV28,many,TRBJ2-2,TRBD2,CAVIPGGANTGELFF,TGTGCAGTCATCCCGGGGGGGGCTAACACCGGGGAGCTGTTTTTT
TRBV6-1,NA,TRBJ2-7,NA,CASSRRTDSTYEQYF,TGTGCCAGCAGTCGACGAACAGACAGTACCTACGAGCAGTACTTC
TRBV7-2,many,TRBJ2-7,NA,CASSLEARFTLYF,TGTGCCAGCAGCTTAGAGGCGAGATTTACTCTGTACTTC
TRBV19,once,TRBJ1-1,NA,CASTPGGLTEAFF,TGTGCCAGTACCCCTGGGGGGCTCACTGAAGCTTTCTTT
TRBV12-3/TRBV12-4,many,TRBJ1-1,NA,CASSSPGTSHIFAEAFF,TGTGCCAGCAGTTCCCCCGGGACCTCTCATATCTTCGCTGAAGCTTTCTTT
TRBV28,many,TRBJ2-7,NA,CASSSPFYEQYF,TGTGCCAGCAGTTCGCCCTTCTACGAGCAGTACTTC
TRBV7-9,few,TRBJ2-7,TRBD2,CASSGGLAVSYEQYF,TGTGCCAGCAGCGGGGGACTAGCGGTCTCCTACGAGCAGTACTTC
TRBV29-1,NA,TRBJ1-1,NA,CRDEELPNTEAFF,TGCAGGGATGAGGAGCTCCCGAACACTGAAGCTTTCTTT
TRBV20-1,few,TRBJ2-2,NA,CSARPDLNRGELFF,TGCAGTGCTAGACCAGACTTGAACCGCGGGGAGCTGTTTTTT
TRBV28,many,TRBJ1-6,NA,CASRSPTGVNSPLHF,TGTGCCAGCAGATCGCCGACGGGGGTCAATTCACCCCTCCACTTT
TRBV3-1,NA,TRBJ1-5,NA,CASSQVWGESQPQHF,TGTGCCAGCAGCCAAGTATGGGGAGAGAGCCAGCCCCAGCATTTT
TRBV10-2,NA,TRBJ2-2,NA,CASKEGVSTGELFF,TGCGCCAGTAAAGAGGGGGTTTCGACCGGGGAGCTGTTTTTT
TRBV19,few,TRBJ2-6,NA,CASSFMTSGANVLTF,TGTGCCAGTAGTTTCATGACCTCTGGGGCCAACGTCCTGACTTTC
TRBV11-2,NA,TRBJ2-2,TRBD1,CASSPRTGASVGELFF,TGTGCCAGCAGCCCGCGGACAGGGGCCTCCGTCGGGGAGCTGTTTTTT
TRBV12-3/TRBV12-4,NA,TRBJ2-2,TRBD2,CASSLEGGYNAGELFF,TGTGCCAGCAGTTTAGAGGGAGGGTATAACGCCGGGGAGCTGTTTTTT
TRBV7-2,few,TRBJ1-2,NA,CASSQHGASSYGYTF,TGTGCCAGCAGCCAACACGGGGCCTCAAGTTATGGCTACACCTTC
TRBV10-1,NA,TRBJ2-7,NA,CASSESLVRYEQYF,TGCGCCAGCAGTGAGTCATTGGTACGGTACGAGCAGTACTTC
TRBV20-1,NA,TRBJ2-7,NA,CSARVLAYEQYF,TGCAGTGCTAGAGTGCTAGCCTACGAGCAGTACTTC
TRBV29-1,NA,TRBJ2-6,NA,CSVDLSGANVLTF,TGCAGCGTTGACCTCTCTGGGGCCAACGTCCTGACTTTC
TRBV7-9,NA,TRBJ2-7,TRBD1,CASSLAYRGLRSYEQYF,TGTGCCAGCAGCTTAGCCTACAGGGGGCTTCGCTCCTACGAGCAGTACTTC
TRBV6-5,NA,TRBJ2-7,NA,CASSYSWALRTTGAEQYF,TGTGCCAGCAGTTACTCGTGGGCGTTGAGGACGACCGGCGCCGAGCAGTACTTC
TRBV7-9,NA,TRBJ2-7,NA,CASSPRGLGTIYEQYF,TGTGCCAGCAGCCCCCGGGGCCTAGGGACGATCTACGAGCAGTACTTC
TRBV5-1,NA,TRBJ2-5,TRBD1,CASSLGTGTGQETQYF,TGCGCCAGCAGCTTGGGGACCGGGACAGGGCAAGAGACCCAGTACTTC
TRBV19,few,TRBJ1-1,NA,CASSIDPGGASTEAFF,TGTGCCAGTAGTATAGATCCTGGGGGCGCGAGCACTGAAGCTTTCTTT
TRBV18,few,TRBJ2-2,TRBD2,CASSPRSGRIPGELFF,TGTGCCAGCTCACCAAGAAGCGGGAGAATACCCGGGGAGCTGTTTTTT
TRBV12-3/TRBV12-4,many,TRBJ2-3,TRBD2,CASSLAGSGSQGTDTQYF,TGTGCCAGCAGTTTAGCGGGTAGCGGGAGTCAGGGCACAGATACGCAGTATTTT
TRBV7-9,many,TRBJ2-7,NA,CASSPARAYEQYF,TGTGCCAGCAGCCCGGCCAGGGCCTACGAGCAGTACTTC
TRBV27,NA,TRBJ2-7,NA,CASSLGLYNEQYF,TGTGCCAGCAGTTTAGGATTGTATAACGAGCAGTACTTC
TRBV20-1,many,TRBJ1-4,NA,CSARDARNGKLFF,TGCAGTGCTAGAGATGCGAGAAATGGAAAACTGTTTTTT
TRBV6-5,many,TRBJ2-2,NA,CASSYGDTGELFF,TGTGCCAGCAGTTACGGGGACACCGGGGAGCTGTTTTTT
TRBV5-5,NA,TRBJ2-7,NA,CASSSEIEYYEQYF,TGTGCCAGCAGTTCCGAGATTGAATACTACGAGCAGTACTTC
TRBV29-1,few,TRBJ1-2,NA,CSVLLGVGYTF,TGCAGCGTACTATTAGGGGTTGGCTACACCTTC
TRBV7-2,few,TRBJ1-3,NA,CASSTSRESSGNTIYF,TGTGCCAGCAGTACCTCTCGGGAGAGCTCTGGAAACACCATATATTTT
TRBV3-1,NA,TRBJ2-6,TRBD1,CASSERTGKIAGANVLTF,TGTGCCAGCAGCGAAAGGACAGGGAAAATCGCCGGGGCCAACGTCCTGACTTTC
TRBV18,many,TRBJ1-1,NA,CASSPPGTEAFF,TGTGCCAGCTCACCCCCAGGCACTGAAGCTTTCTTT
TRBV4-2,few,TRBJ2-5,NA,CASSRRRGSQETQYF,TGTGCCAGCAGCCGCCGGCGGGGTTCACAAGAGACCCAGTACTTC
TRBV29-1,NA,TRBJ1-1,NA,CSVYGRVSTEAFF,TGCAGCGTTTATGGCAGGGTTAGCACTGAAGCTTTCTTT
TRBV12-3/TRBV12-4,many,TRBJ1-1,NA,CASTGQLNTEAFF,TGTGCCAGCACGGGGCAGTTGAACACTGAAGCTTTCTTT